These 22 T cell receptor beta chains came from one sample sequenced in a study of cytomegalovirus exposure and HLA in healthy donors. Only in-frame clones appear in the TCRdb table, and some are missing; sequencing was by immunoSEQ multiplex PCR. There are about 110,000 clones in the sample; approximately 87% occur only once, and 1.4% lies in the top ten. Sequences were obtained from PBMCs. The receptor source for this set is a woman between 25 and 40 years old in good health and CMV-seropositive.

The chain recombines TRBV9 with TRBJ1-3; a possible D gene is TRBD1 (6 bases). V was cut by 0 bases and J by 1 base, with 17 bases left in between. The CDR3 is 18 amino acids. Germline CDR1 and CDR2: SGDLS and YYNGEE. CDR3 region: CASSVDPAGDRSGNTIYF. The CDR3 DNA reads TGTGCCAGCAGCGTAGACCCCGCAGGGGACCGTTCTGGAAACACCATATATTTT.

The rearrangement uses TRBV5-5 and TRBJ1-5; a weak D match, TRBD1 (6 bases). The CDR3 runs 15 residues. V was pared by 4 bases and J by 7 bases, with 18 bases between. CDR1 is SGHKS and CDR2 is YYEKEE in the germline V gene (reference sequence). Written as DNA, the CDR3 is TGTGCCAGCAGCGTGATTGGGGGCGCGGACCAGCCCCAGCATTTT. Protein sequence: CASSVIGGADQPQHF.

The CDR3 nucleotides are TGTGCCAGCAGCTTAAGTAGCGGGGGGCCTAGCACAGATACGCAGTATTTT. Protein: CASSLSSGGPSTDTQYF. This chain uses TRBV7-9 with TRBJ2-3, with 10 bases that match TRBD2. With V trimmed by 2 bases and J by 0 bases, 5 bases remained unmatched. This CDR3 is built from 17 residues. Germline V gene lookup returns CDR1 SEHNR and CDR2 FQNEAQ (reference sequence).

The V and J genes are TRBV30 and TRBJ1-6, with unresolved D. Germline V CDR1 and CDR2: GTSNPN, SVGIG (reference sequence). The CDR3 spans 17 residues. V was trimmed by 1 base and J by 0 bases, leaving 13 bases between them. In nucleotides, the CDR3 is TGTGCCTGGAGTGGCAACAGTATTAGCTCCTATAATTCACCCCTCCACTTT. Its protein is CAWSGNSISSYNSPLHF.

This chain uses TRBV5-6 with TRBJ2-5; 10 nucleotides align to TRBD1. CDR3 length equals 14 residues. Germline-derived CDR1 and CDR2 are SGHDT and YYEEEE. V trimming: 5 bases; J trimming: 4 bases; junction bases outside the gene matches: 5. CDR3 amino acids: CASRHRDRGETQYF. The CDR3 DNA follows: TGTGCCAGCAGACACCGGGACAGGGGAGAGACCCAGTACTTC.

V gene TRBV9 combines with J gene TRBJ1-2; D remains ambiguous. The CDR3 is 14 residues long. The germline CDR1 and CDR2 sequences are SGDLS and YYNGEE. Trimming removed 0 bases from V and 1 base from J, with 7 bases in between. The CDR3 DNA is TGTGCCAGCAGCGTAGGTCCAGTTAACTATGGCTACACCTTC. The encoded protein is CASSVGPVNYGYTF.

The chain employs TRBV7-9 and TRBJ2-5; 10 positions agree with TRBD1. This CDR3 is 16 amino acids long. Germline V lookup: CDR1 SEHNR, CDR2 FQNEAQ (reference sequence). J was trimmed by 5 bases and V by 5 bases; bases with no gene match: 11. The chain's CDR3 is CASSPPDRGRAETQYF. CDR3 nucleotides: TGTGCCAGCAGCCCACCCGACAGGGGGCGGGCGGAGACCCAGTACTTC.

The chain links TRBV5-6 to TRBJ2-7, with 8 bases aligning to TRBD1. This CDR3 has 15 residues. Trimming removed 7 bases from V and 4 bases from J; junction bases left unmatched: 13. CDR1 is SGHDT and CDR2 is YYEEEE in the germline V gene. CDR3 in amino acids: CASATKTGGGYEQYF. The DNA for the CDR3 is TGTGCCAGCGCAACCAAAACAGGGGGTGGTTACGAGCAGTACTTC.

CDR3 region: CSVGVAGGGSNTQYF. The CDR3 bases are TGCAGCGTTGGGGTGGCGGGGGGTGGCTCTAATACGCAGTATTTT. The rearrangement uses TRBV29-1 and TRBJ2-3; the match to TRBD2 covers 8 bases. The CDR3 has 15 residues. V shed 4 bases, J shed 7 bases, and the junction held 13 bases outside the gene matches. From germline, CDR1 is SQVTM and CDR2 ANQGSEA.

This chain joins TRBV6-1 and TRBJ2-3; 8 nucleotides agree with TRBD2. V gave up 5 bases and J gave up 4 bases; unmatched junction bases: 8. The CDR3 length is 15 residues. Germline CDR1 is MNHNS and CDR2 is SASEGT. CDR3 sequence reads: CASSLGAGEADTQYF. The DNA of the CDR3 is TGTGCCAGCAGTTTGGGAGCGGGAGAGGCAGATACGCAGTATTTT.

This chain's CDR3 is CASSSRTGGNTEAFF. The CDR3 DNA reads as TGTGCCAGCAGTTCCCGGACAGGGGGGAACACTGAAGCTTTCTTT. The gene calls are TRBV27 and TRBJ1-1, with 10 bases aligning to TRBD1. Looked up from germline, CDR1 is MNHEY and CDR2 is SMNVEV (reference sequence). Unmatched junction bases numbered 3, after V lost 4 bases and J lost 1 base. The CDR3 loop spans 15 amino acids.

The genes are TRBV5-6 and TRBJ2-1; 9 nucleotides align to TRBD1. This CDR3 spans 15 amino acids. Trimming cost V 3 bases and J 3 bases; bases outside gene matches: 4. From germline, CDR1 is SGHDT and CDR2 YYEEEE. The CDR3 bases are TGTGCCAGCAGCTCCCGGGACAGGGTCTACAATGAGCAGTTCTTC. Residues: CASSSRDRVYNEQFF.

V and J are TRBV19 and TRBJ1-2; D is ambiguous. This CDR3 is 12 amino acids long. V was clipped by 7 bases and J by 2 bases, with 8 bases between them. Germline V CDR1 and CDR2: LNHDA, SQIVND (reference sequence). CDR3 amino acids: CASTEGNYGYTF. The CDR3 nucleotides are TGTGCCAGTACTGAGGGAAACTATGGCTACACCTTC.

The chain has TRBV9 and TRBJ1-2; 7 positions match TRBD1. The germline gives CDR1 SGDLS, CDR2 YYNGEE. The CDR3 sequence is 14 residues long. V gave up 4 bases and J gave up 2 bases; unmatched junction bases: 5. The CDR3 region has the DNA TGTGCCAGCAGCCCCGCGACAGGGAACTATGGCTACACCTTC. Its protein product is CASSPATGNYGYTF.

This clone was detected only once. The chain combines TRBV30 with TRBJ2-7; 10 nucleotides line up with TRBD1. The CDR3 has 13 amino acids. Germline V lookup: CDR1 GTSNPN, CDR2 SVGIG (reference sequence). V lost 7 bases and J lost 4; bases outside the gene matches: 7. This CDR3 reads CAYSGTGVYEQYF. The CDR3 coding sequence is TGTGCCTACTCCGGGACAGGGGTTTACGAGCAGTACTTC.

This clone was found once. The chain carries TRBV19 and TRBJ1-4; D is uncertain. The germline V and J ends were trimmed by 3 bases and 4 bases, with 6 bases remaining between them. The CDR3 length is 13 residues. CDR1 and CDR2 (germline): LNHDA, SQIVND (reference sequence). CDR3 loop: CASSMFNNEKLFF. CDR3 bases: TGTGCCAGTAGTATGTTCAATAATGAAAAACTGTTTTTT.

The rearrangement uses TRBV5-4 and TRBJ2-3; 7 bases fit TRBD2. This CDR3 spans 16 amino acids. The V segment lost 2 bases and the J segment 0 bases; nucleotides outside the gene matches: 6. CDR1 and CDR2 (germline): SGHNT, YYREEE (reference sequence). CDR3 sequence reads: CASSLPSGGSTDTQYF. In DNA, the CDR3 is TGTGCCAGCAGCTTACCCTCGGGAGGTAGCACAGATACGCAGTATTTT.

J is TRBJ2-1 and V is TRBV5-6, with a possible D match to TRBD2 (5 bases). The CDR3 runs 11 residues. The germline CDR1 and CDR2 sequences are SGHDT and YYEEEE. V gave up 4 bases and J gave up 7 bases, with 6 bases separating them. CDR3 sequence (DNA): TGTGCCAGCAGCGAGGGTAATGAGCAGTTCTTC. It specifies CASSEGNEQFF.

V is TRBV6-5 and J is TRBJ2-7, with D perhaps TRBD2 (5 bases). The length of the CDR3 is 16 residues. Trimming pared 1 base from V and 2 bases from J, leaving 15 bases between. CDR1 is MNHEY, CDR2 SVGAGI, per germline. Written as DNA, the CDR3 is TGTGCCAGCAGTTACTTGAGGGCCGAAGTCCCCTACGAGCAGTACTTC. Translation: CASSYLRAEVPYEQYF.

The V and J genes are TRBV14 and TRBJ2-3; D may be TRBD2 (6 bases). The V gene's germline CDR1 is SGHDN and CDR2 FVKESK. The CDR3 is 14 amino acids. The V and J ends lost 4 bases and 2 bases respectively, with 10 bases between them. This CDR3 reads CASSPGLYTDTQYF. CDR3 nucleotides: TGTGCCAGCAGCCCCGGACTATACACAGATACGCAGTATTTT.

The rearrangement joins TRBV7-2 to TRBJ2-2; maybe TRBD2 (6 bases). Germline-derived CDR1 and CDR2 are SGHTA and FQGNSA. The CDR3 consists of 15 residues. Trimming took off 5 bases at V and 4 bases at J, with 14 bases between the two ends. The CDR3 is CASSRGTSSTGELFF. CDR3 coding DNA: TGTGCCAGCAGCCGAGGAACTAGCAGCACCGGGGAGCTGTTTTTT. The variable domain in full, completed from reference TRBV7-2 and TRBJ2-2, reads GAGVSQSPSNKVTEKGKDVELRCDPISGHTALYWYRQSLGQGLEFLIYFQGNSAPDKSGLPSDRFSAERTGGSVSTLTIQRTQQEDSAVYLCASSRGTSSTGELFFGEGSRLTVL.

The table lists this clone with a count of one. The chain employs TRBV15 and TRBJ1-5; the D gene is possibly TRBD1 (5 bases). Per germline, CDR1 LNHNV and CDR2 YYDKDF (reference sequence). The CDR3 extends over 13 amino acids. Deletions cut 1 base from V and 11 bases from J, with 12 bases between. The CDR3 nucleotides are TGTGCCACCAGCAGAGCCAGTGCGGGGGCCCAGCATTTT. It yields the protein CATSRASAGAQHF.